In its sample, the clone carrying this T cell receptor beta chain was seen once. Data came from immunoSEQ multiplex PCR; TCRdb stores just in-frame clones and leaves some out. This table holds under 100,000 clones, approximately 86% found once. The germline V gene has CDR1 SGHDT and CDR2 YYEEEE. After removal of 4 bases from V and 5 bases from J, the junction contained 5 bases not matched to a gene. The CDR3 contains 13 residues. The sample comes from a study of technical replicates of blood from a few donors. This receptor was obtained from a human donor in good health. Some clones in this sample may be carry-over from other donors' samples. Sequenced material: PBMCs. V gene TRBV5-6 combines with J gene TRBJ2-7; 8 nucleotides match TRBD1. The CDR3 DNA sequence: TGTGCCAGCAGCCCGAGGGACAGGCACGAGCAGTACTTC. It encodes CASSPRDRHEQYF.